This T cell receptor beta chain originates from a study of T cell changes during pregnancy in multiple sclerosis. Profiled with immunoSEQ multiplex PCR; TCRdb holds only in-frame clones, not every one. The sample yields about 93,000 clones, approximately 90% seen once. The CDR3 extends over 14 amino acids. Germline assignment: CDR1 SGHRS and CDR2 YFSETQ. V was shortened by 0 bases and J by 1 base, with 5 bases between the two germline ends. Concerning this clone: The sample carries other DNA sequences with the same CDR3.

This TCR derives from a female donor with multiple sclerosis, enrolled in a pregnancy study. The sample here was peripheral blood, taken before pregnancy. The gene calls are TRBV5-1 and TRBJ2-1, with D unresolved. CDR3 sequence (DNA): TGCGCCAGCAGCTTGGGGCAGTCCTACAATGAGCAGTTCTTC. Translated, it gives CASSLGQSYNEQFF.